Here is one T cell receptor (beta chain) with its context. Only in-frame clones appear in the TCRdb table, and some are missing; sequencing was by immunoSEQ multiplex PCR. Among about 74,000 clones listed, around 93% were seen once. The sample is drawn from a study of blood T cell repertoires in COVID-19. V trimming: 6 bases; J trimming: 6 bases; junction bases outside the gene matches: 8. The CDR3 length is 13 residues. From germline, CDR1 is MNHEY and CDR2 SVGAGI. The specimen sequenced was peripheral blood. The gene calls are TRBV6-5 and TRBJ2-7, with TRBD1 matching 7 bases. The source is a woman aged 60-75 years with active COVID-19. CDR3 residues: CASRLQGYGEQYF. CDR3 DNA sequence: TGTGCCAGCAGGCTACAGGGGTACGGCGAGCAGTACTTC.